This TCR beta chain was identified in a study of beta chain features in type 1 diabetes. Background on the study: Similarity in age, gender and cell yields was seen between patients and healthy donors.

CD45RO/CCR7/CD25/CD127/CD95/CD27 separated CD4+ naive, central memory, regulatory and stem cell-like memory cells by sorting. Turning to this clone: Its target is unknown.

cDNA synthesis used the whole RNA isolate, giving expressed TCRB sequences. Measured with immunoSEQ multiplex PCR; TCRdb has only the in-frame clones, and not every one. The sample lists a few hundred thousand clones, approximately 10% occurring once. The CDR3 consists of 16 residues. Germline CDR1 is SGDLS and CDR2 is YYNGEE. V lost 0 bases to trimming and J lost 3 bases, with 16 bases between them. Whole-study results and caveats: Unsettled here was the matter of whether HLA type influences TCRB rearrangement.

Sequencing used naive CD4+ T cells from blood. The chain is built from TRBV9 and TRBJ2-7, with a weak D call TRBD1 (6 bases). The sequence was obtained from a woman in her twenties or thirties in good health. CDR3 nucleotide sequence: TGTGCCAGCAGCGTAGCCCCCTCGACAGGAAACTACGAGCAGTACTTC. Translated, it gives CASSVAPSTGNYEQYF.